These 29 T cell receptor beta chains share one sample of origin, sequenced in a study of radiotherapy plus CTLA-4 blockade in lung cancer. The assay was immunoSEQ multiplex PCR, and TCRdb's table has in-frame clones only and misses some. Among around 91,000 clones listed, about 86% were seen once. The sample here was peripheral blood, taken from a patient treated with radiotherapy plus ipilimumab. The receptor set was obtained from a human donor with non-small cell lung cancer that progressed on radiotherapy plus ipilimumab.

This clone was found a few times. The chain recombines TRBV7-2 with TRBJ2-7; TRBD2 agrees at 16 bases. The V gene's germline CDR1 is SGHTA and CDR2 FQGNSA. V dropped 2 bases and J dropped 2; count of bases not matched to a gene: 6. The CDR3 is made up of 18 amino acids. The CDR3, as DNA: TGTGCCAGCAGCTTAACGGGACTAGCGGGAGGGACCACCTACGAGCAGTACTTC. The encoded protein is CASSLTGLAGGTTYEQYF.

V is TRBV5-1 and J is TRBJ2-3; 7 nucleotides agree with TRBD2. The germline gives CDR1 SGHRS, CDR2 YFSETQ. This CDR3 has 13 amino acids. With V trimmed by 5 bases and J by 3 bases, 3 bases remained unmatched. CDR3 sequence reads: CASRVAGTDTQYF. The CDR3 DNA follows: TGCGCCAGCAGGGTAGCGGGTACAGATACGCAGTATTTT.

The rearrangement joins TRBV19 to TRBJ2-1, with a possible D match to TRBD1 (6 bases). The CDR3 totals 14 residues. V was clipped by 6 bases and J by 4 bases, with 13 bases between them. Germline loops: CDR1 LNHDA, CDR2 SQIVND (reference sequence). CDR3 nucleotide sequence: TGTGCCAGTAGGGACAGTTCGGGATACAATGAGCAGTTCTTC. It translates to CASRDSSGYNEQFF.

V gene TRBV19 combines with J gene TRBJ2-1; tentative D call: TRBD2 (5 bases). Germline CDR1 LNHDA, CDR2 SQIVND (reference sequence). This CDR3 spans 16 amino acids. Trimming removed 2 bases at V and 4 bases at J, with 15 bases between. The DNA for the CDR3 is TGTGCCAGTAGTATATGGTTAGCAGGCGGGTACAATGAGCAGTTCTTC. Its protein is CASSIWLAGGYNEQFF. Together with reference TRBV19 and TRBJ2-1, the CDR3 gives the full variable domain: DGGITQSPKYLFRKEGQNVTLSCEQNLNHDAMYWYRQDPGQGLRLIYYSQIVNDFQKGDIAEGYSVSREKKESFPLTVTSAQKNPTAFYLCASSIWLAGGYNEQFFGPGTRLTVL.

This clone was seen just once. The genes are TRBV5-1 and TRBJ2-7; TRBD1 matches at 8 bases. There are 15 residues in the CDR3. Per germline, CDR1 SGHRS and CDR2 YFSETQ. J was trimmed by 4 bases and V by 3 bases; bases with no gene match: 9. The DNA for the CDR3 is TGCGCCAGCAGCTGGGGGACAGGTCAAGGGTACGAGCAGTACTTC. This translates into CASSWGTGQGYEQYF.

V gene TRBV19 combines with J gene TRBJ2-4, with D possibly called TRBD1 or TRBD2 (5 bases each). Germline CDR1 is LNHDA and CDR2 is SQIVND (reference sequence). This CDR3 has 12 amino acids. V was pared by 4 bases and J by 14 bases, with 15 bases between. CDR3 loop: CASSTGAGVEYF. Written as DNA, the CDR3 is TGTGCCAGTAGTACCGGGGCCGGGGTAGAGTACTTC.

This clone was counted a few times. The chain combines TRBV9 with TRBJ2-1; D ambiguous. V gave up 0 bases and J gave up 4 bases, with 11 bases separating them. Germline CDR1 and CDR2: SGDLS and YYNGEE. The CDR3 sequence is 15 residues long. CDR3 nucleotides: TGTGCCAGCAGCGTAGGACCCGCTGAATACAATGAGCAGTTCTTC. Encoded protein: CASSVGPAEYNEQFF.

J is TRBJ1-1 and V is TRBV7-2; no definite D call. V gave up 2 bases and J gave up 1 base, with 5 bases separating them. This CDR3 has 13 residues. Germline assignment: CDR1 SGHTA and CDR2 FQGNSA. CDR3 loop: CASSLIGNTEAFF. CDR3 coding DNA: TGTGCCAGCAGCTTAATAGGGAACACTGAAGCTTTCTTT. The whole variable domain, filled in from reference TRBV7-2 and TRBJ1-1, reads GAGVSQSPSNKVTEKGKDVELRCDPISGHTALYWYRQSLGQGLEFLIYFQGNSAPDKSGLPSDRFSAERTGGSVSTLTIQRTQQEDSAVYLCASSLIGNTEAFFGQGTRLTVV.

This chain joins TRBV11-2 and TRBJ2-7; the D is unclear. The V gene's germline CDR1 is SGHAT and CDR2 FQNNGV. The CDR3 is 16 residues long. V was shortened by 5 bases and J by 1 base, with 18 bases between the two germline ends. The CDR3 loop is CASSPLETLGSYEQYF. In DNA form, the CDR3 reads TGTGCCAGCAGCCCCCTTGAAACACTGGGTTCCTACGAGCAGTACTTC. Full variable domain (missing parts from reference TRBV11-2 and TRBJ2-7): EAGVAQSPRYKIIEKRQSVAFWCNPISGHATLYWYQQILGQGPKLLIQFQNNGVVDDSQLPKDRFSAERLKGVDSTLKIQPAKLEDSAVYLCASSPLETLGSYEQYFGPGTRLTVT.

The CDR3 loop reads CASSFAHAPGRNTGELFF. The CDR3 DNA sequence: TGTGCCAGCAGCTTCGCCCACGCACCGGGGAGGAACACCGGGGAGCTGTTTTTT. The V call is TRBV7-2, the J call TRBJ2-2, with D possibly being TRBD2 (5 bases). The CDR3 contains 18 residues. Germline CDR1 and CDR2: SGHTA and FQGNSA. Trimming cost V 3 bases and J 1 base, with 18 bases left between them.

V and J are TRBV15 and TRBJ1-1, with TRBD1 matching over 7 bases. Germline CDR1 is LNHNV and CDR2 is YYDKDF (reference sequence). The junction had 6 bases not matched to a gene; V was cut back by 4 bases and J by 1 base. The CDR3 length is 15 residues. The CDR3 loop is CATSTLTGKNTEAFF. The DNA for the CDR3 is TGTGCCACCAGCACGCTGACAGGGAAGAACACTGAAGCTTTCTTT. The variable domain in full, completed from reference TRBV15 and TRBJ1-1, reads DAMVIQNPRYQVTQFGKPVTLSCSQTLNHNVMYWYQQKSSQAPKLLFHYYDKDFNNEADTPDNFQSRRPNTSFCFLDIRSPGLGDTAMYLCATSTLTGKNTEAFFGQGTRLTVV.

The chain recombines TRBV11-3 with TRBJ1-3, with D possibly being TRBD1 (5 bases). Between the trimmed V and J ends, which lost 5 bases and 5 bases, there was a span of 7 bases. The CDR3 has 12 amino acids. CDR1 SGHNT and CDR2 YENEEA come from the germline V gene. This CDR3 is CASSRTRNTIYF. The CDR3 DNA follows: TGTGCCAGCAGCCGGACAAGAAACACCATATATTTT.

This chain joins TRBV5-1 and TRBJ1-1; no clear D gene. The CDR3 consists of 12 residues. Per the germline V gene, CDR1 is SGHRS and CDR2 is YFSETQ. V gave up 3 bases and J gave up 7 bases, with 10 bases separating them. The DNA of the CDR3 is TGCGCCAGCAGCTCCCTTCGAGGTGAAGCTTTCTTT. Its protein product is CASSSLRGEAFF.

The V call is TRBV5-5, the J call TRBJ2-7, with D unresolved. The V gene's germline CDR1 is SGHKS and CDR2 YYEKEE (reference sequence). The CDR3 runs to 14 residues. Trimming pared 3 bases from V and 5 bases from J, leaving 15 bases between. CDR3 protein: CASSSSAVGNEQYF. The CDR3 DNA sequence: TGTGCCAGCAGCTCCTCCGCGGTGGGGAACGAGCAGTACTTC.

V gene TRBV6-1 combines with J gene TRBJ2-5, with D unresolved. Germline-derived CDR1 and CDR2 are MNHNS and SASEGT. The CDR3 extends over 15 amino acids. V was clipped by 1 base and J by 3 bases, with 12 bases between them. CDR3 region: CASSEEVQEKETQYF. In DNA form, the CDR3 reads TGTGCCAGCAGTGAAGAGGTTCAGGAAAAAGAGACCCAGTACTTC.

J is TRBJ2-3 and V is TRBV6-5; D gene uncertain. Germline CDR1 MNHEY, CDR2 SVGAGI. V lost 0 bases to trimming and J lost 5 bases, with 0 bases between them. This CDR3 spans 11 amino acids. CDR3 sequence: CASSYSDTQYF. CDR3 nucleotide sequence: TGTGCCAGCAGTTACTCAGATACGCAGTATTTT.

V usage is TRBV7-9 and J usage is TRBJ2-5; the D gene is possibly TRBD2 (5 bases). The CDR3 has 13 residues. Germline values: CDR1 SEHNR, CDR2 FQNEAQ (reference sequence). V was clipped by 1 base and J by 4 bases, with 7 bases between them. This chain's CDR3 is CASSLGGRETQYF. The CDR3 coding sequence is TGTGCCAGCAGCTTAGGAGGGAGAGAGACCCAGTACTTC.

V gene TRBV7-9 combines with J gene TRBJ1-2; 9 nucleotides line up with TRBD1. Per the germline V gene, CDR1 is SEHNR and CDR2 is FQNEAQ (reference sequence). The trim removed 4 bases at V and 6 bases at J, leaving 6 bases unmatched. The CDR3 has 14 amino acids. For the CDR3, the DNA is TGTGCCAGCAGCTCGGGACAGGGCGAGAATGGCTACACCTTC. It codes for CASSSGQGENGYTF. Full variable domain (remainder filled in from reference TRBV7-9 and TRBJ1-2): DTGVSQNPRHKITKRGQNVTFRCDPISEHNRLYWYRQTLGQGPEFLTYFQNEAQLEKSRLLSDRFSAERPKGSFSTLEIQRTEQGDSAMYLCASSSGQGENGYTFGSGTRLTVV.

The rearrangement joins TRBV11-2 to TRBJ2-7; 7 nucleotides agree with TRBD1. J lost 4 bases, V lost 2 bases, and 5 bases had no gene match. Germline V CDR1 and CDR2: SGHAT, FQNNGV. The CDR3 totals 14 residues. CDR3 protein: CASSLRQGSYEQYF. DNA of the CDR3: TGTGCCAGCAGCTTAAGACAGGGATCATACGAGCAGTACTTC. The full variable domain, with the rest looked up from reference TRBV11-2 and TRBJ2-7, is EAGVAQSPRYKIIEKRQSVAFWCNPISGHATLYWYQQILGQGPKLLIQFQNNGVVDDSQLPKDRFSAERLKGVDSTLKIQPAKLEDSAVYLCASSLRQGSYEQYFGPGTRLTVT.

The rearrangement uses TRBV29-1 and TRBJ1-2; 11 nucleotides match TRBD1. Per the germline V gene, CDR1 is SQVTM and CDR2 is ANQGSEA. J lost 4 bases, V lost 6 bases, and 1 base had no gene match. The CDR3 extends over 12 amino acids. The CDR3 loop is CSVGQGAYGYTF. CDR3 coding DNA: TGCAGCGTCGGACAGGGGGCCTATGGCTACACCTTC.

Only a few counts were recorded for this clone. J is TRBJ1-2 and V is TRBV5-8; 10 bases map to TRBD1. The CDR3 loop spans 17 amino acids. V trimming: 4 bases; J trimming: 4 bases; junction bases outside the gene matches: 13. In germline, CDR1 is SGHTS, CDR2 YDEGEE. CDR3 coding DNA: TGTGCCAGCAGCCCCCTTCTGCCAGGGACAGGGGCCTATGGCTACACCTTC. This gives the protein CASSPLLPGTGAYGYTF.

V is TRBV30 and J is TRBJ2-6, with D tentatively TRBD2 (6 bases). With 3 bases removed from V and 0 bases from J, the gap between germline ends came to 9 bases. Per germline, CDR1 GTSNPN and CDR2 SVGIG (reference sequence). There are 15 residues in the CDR3. DNA of the CDR3: TGTGCCTGGAGGGACGGGGGCTCTGGGGCCAACGTCCTGACTTTC. It encodes CAWRDGGSGANVLTF.

The chain recombines TRBV18 with TRBJ1-2, with D possibly TRBD1 on 5 matching bases. Per the germline V gene, CDR1 is KGHSH and CDR2 is LQKENI. V was shortened by 6 bases and J by 6 bases, with 17 bases between the two germline ends. CDR3 length equals 14 residues. In nucleotides, the CDR3 is TGTGCCAGCTCCCTTTTAGGCAGGGAGGATGGCTACACCTTC. Translating it yields CASSLLGREDGYTF.

This chain connects TRBV5-1 to TRBJ2-1, with unresolved D. Germline V gene lookup returns CDR1 SGHRS and CDR2 YFSETQ. The CDR3 consists of 14 residues. Trimming cost V 2 bases and J 0 bases, with 6 bases left between them. This chain's CDR3 is CASSLEVSYNEQFF. The CDR3 DNA is TGCGCCAGCAGCTTAGAGGTCTCCTACAATGAGCAGTTCTTC.

This chain joins TRBV7-8 and TRBJ1-2; 10 bases fit TRBD1. CDR3 length equals 16 residues. The germline V gene encodes CDR1 SGHVS and CDR2 FQNEAQ. V dropped 5 bases and J dropped 8; count of bases not matched to a gene: 14. CDR3 DNA: TGTGCCAGCAGCCCAAACCCGGGACAGGGGATCGGGGGCTACACCTTC. Protein product: CASSPNPGQGIGGYTF.

The rearrangement uses TRBV5-1 and TRBJ1-2; perhaps TRBD1 as D (6 bases). The CDR3 is 15 amino acids. Per the germline V gene, CDR1 is SGHRS and CDR2 is YFSETQ. Trimming shortened V by 4 bases and J by 2 bases, and 15 bases separated the two germline ends. CDR3 sequence reads: CASSIPGTSNYGYTF. CDR3 in DNA: TGCGCCAGCAGCATCCCCGGGACAAGCAACTATGGCTACACCTTC. Drawing the rest from reference TRBV5-1 and TRBJ1-2, the complete variable domain is KAGVTQTPRYLIKTRGQQVTLSCSPISGHRSVSWYQQTPGQGLQFLFEYFSETQRNKGNFPGRFSGRQFSNSRSEMNVSTLELGDSALYLCASSIPGTSNYGYTFGSGTRLTVV.

This rearrangement joins TRBV6-5 to TRBJ1-1; D is unclear. Germline V CDR1 and CDR2: MNHEY, SVGAGI. Trimming removed 5 bases at V and 1 base at J, with 11 bases between. The CDR3 runs to 14 residues. CDR3 protein: CASSPPGRNTEAFF. In DNA, the CDR3 is TGTGCCAGCAGTCCCCCGGGCAGGAACACTGAAGCTTTCTTT.

This rearrangement joins TRBV19 to TRBJ1-5; D possibly corresponds to TRBD1 (5 bases). This CDR3 has 16 amino acids. Trimming stripped 2 bases from V and 5 bases from J, with 16 bases between. Germline loops: CDR1 LNHDA, CDR2 SQIVND (reference sequence). CDR3 DNA sequence: TGTGCCAGTAGTATAAGGGTAGGGGCGAGCGATCAGCCCCAGCATTTT. Its translation is CASSIRVGASDQPQHF.

This rearrangement joins TRBV5-5 to TRBJ2-1; 9 bases are a match to TRBD2. This CDR3 is built from 16 residues. Germline CDR1 reads SGHKS; CDR2 reads YYEKEE (reference sequence). The V and J ends lost 4 bases and 1 base, in that order; junction bases with no gene match: 6. CDR3 residues: CASSPASGRSYNEQFF. CDR3 coding DNA: TGTGCCAGCAGCCCGGCCAGCGGGAGGTCCTACAATGAGCAGTTCTTC.